The TCR beta chain under discussion was sequenced for a study of neurological immune-mediated disorders. Study-wide results and limits: None of the CDR3 amino acid sequences of expanded clones recurred across subjects, suggesting private repertoires in all groups.

V gave up 4 bases and J gave up 6 bases, with 19 bases separating them. The CDR3 is 17 residues long. CDR1 and CDR2 from the germline V gene are LGHNA and YSLEER. Concerning this clonotype: What it recognizes is unknown.

TCRdb reprocessed the 5' RACE reads via MiXCR and lists one record per CDR3 protein. Among some 30,000 distinct CDR3 sequences listed, about 12% were seen once. Time point defined: longitudinal time-point 2. The TCR comes from a middle-aged woman in good health. Material for sequencing was PBMCs. V gene TRBV4-3 combines with J gene TRBJ1-6; D is possibly TRBD1 (6 bases). This chain's CDR3 is CASSPTPPGASNSPLHF. DNA of the CDR3: TGCGCCAGCAGCCCGACCCCCCCAGGGGCATCTAATTCACCCCTCCACTTT.